These 3 T cell receptor beta chains share one sample of origin, sequenced in a study of T cell changes during pregnancy in multiple sclerosis. Measured with immunoSEQ multiplex PCR; TCRdb has only the in-frame clones, and not every one. The top ten clones hold roughly 0.6% of a sample with some 48,000 clones, around 90% of them seen once. Sequencing used CD4+ T cells from peripheral blood mononuclear cells, obtained after pregnancy. The source is a female donor in good health, enrolled as a control in a pregnancy study.

V and J are TRBV19 and TRBJ1-2, with TRBD1 matching over 11 bases. Trimming cost V 4 bases and J 4 bases; bases outside gene matches: 20. CDR1 LNHDA and CDR2 SQIVND come from the germline V gene (reference sequence). This CDR3 has 20 residues. CDR3 sequence reads: CASSTPAPGQGGSGIYGYTF. CDR3 in DNA: TGTGCCAGTAGTACACCTGCCCCGGGACAGGGGGGATCTGGGATCTATGGCTACACCTTC.

The chain carries TRBV2 and TRBJ1-2; D remains ambiguous. The CDR3 sequence is 15 residues long. From germline, CDR1 is SNHLY and CDR2 FYNNEI. V dropped 7 bases and J dropped 3 bases, with 18 bases sitting between them. CDR3 loop: CASISSGRHHYGYTF. The CDR3 nucleotides are TGTGCCAGCATCTCCTCCGGCAGGCACCACTATGGCTACACCTTC.

V and J are TRBV28 and TRBJ2-1; 12 nucleotides agree with TRBD2. V lost 5 bases and J lost 9; bases outside the gene matches: 8. CDR3 length equals 15 residues. Germline CDR1 and CDR2: MDHEN and SYDVKM. The CDR3 nucleotides read TGTGCCAGCAGTCCTCCTAGCGGGAGGGTGGGTGAGCAGTTCTTC. Its translation: CASSPPSGRVGEQFF.